This T cell receptor beta chain was recovered during a study of cytomegalovirus exposure and HLA in healthy donors. The CDR3 runs 16 residues. Germline CDR1 and CDR2: SGHRS and YFSETQ. J was trimmed by 5 bases and V by 3 bases; bases with no gene match: 7. Findings and limits, study-wide: Among TCR beta chains, those listed as cytomegalovirus-associated numbered under 200. Productive rates of about 87% or about 30% were seen for most TCR beta V segments in an earlier analysis.

Primers included in the PCR were 60 Vbeta and 13 Jbeta primers. Repertoires were generated with immunoSEQ multiplex PCR, while TCRdb's copy carries only in-frame clones and drops some. This repertoire shows more than 150,000 clones, about four fifths found once; its top ten account for 1.5% to 2%. A note on this clone: Its antigen is not known.

The sample consisted of PBMCs. The sequence derives from a woman in her 30s in good health and CMV-seronegative. The V and J genes are TRBV5-1 and TRBJ2-5; 13 nucleotides agree with TRBD2. The CDR3 nucleotides are TGCGCCAGCAGCTCTATGGGACTAGCGGGGAAGGAGACCCAGTACTTC. This codes for CASSSMGLAGKETQYF.